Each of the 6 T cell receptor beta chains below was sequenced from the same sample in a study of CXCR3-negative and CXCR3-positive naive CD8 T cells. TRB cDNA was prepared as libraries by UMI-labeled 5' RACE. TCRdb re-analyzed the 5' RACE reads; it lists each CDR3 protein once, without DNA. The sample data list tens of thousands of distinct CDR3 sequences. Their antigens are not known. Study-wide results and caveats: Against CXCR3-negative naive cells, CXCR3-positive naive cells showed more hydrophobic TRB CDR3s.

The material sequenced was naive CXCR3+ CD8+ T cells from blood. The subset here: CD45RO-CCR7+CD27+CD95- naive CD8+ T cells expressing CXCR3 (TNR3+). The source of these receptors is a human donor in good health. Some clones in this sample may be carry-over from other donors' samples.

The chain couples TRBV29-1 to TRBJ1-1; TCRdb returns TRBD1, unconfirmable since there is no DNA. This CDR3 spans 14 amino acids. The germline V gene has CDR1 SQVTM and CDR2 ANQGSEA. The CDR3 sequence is CSPDGKPRGTEAFF.

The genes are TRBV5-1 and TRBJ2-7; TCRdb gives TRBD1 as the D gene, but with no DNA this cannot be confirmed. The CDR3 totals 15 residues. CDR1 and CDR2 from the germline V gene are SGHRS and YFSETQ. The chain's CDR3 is CASSLVAGGTYEQYF.

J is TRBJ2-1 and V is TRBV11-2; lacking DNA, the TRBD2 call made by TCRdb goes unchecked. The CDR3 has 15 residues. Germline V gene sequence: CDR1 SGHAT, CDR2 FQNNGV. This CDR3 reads CASSHGLDWYNEQFF.

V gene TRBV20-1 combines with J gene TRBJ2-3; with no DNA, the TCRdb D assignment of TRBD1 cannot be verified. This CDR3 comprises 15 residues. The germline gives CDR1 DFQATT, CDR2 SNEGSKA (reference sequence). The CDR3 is CSARVPGSSTDTQYF.

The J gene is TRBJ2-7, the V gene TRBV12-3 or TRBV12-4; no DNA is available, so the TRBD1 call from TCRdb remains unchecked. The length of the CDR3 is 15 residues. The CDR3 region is CASSQPGRASYEQYF.

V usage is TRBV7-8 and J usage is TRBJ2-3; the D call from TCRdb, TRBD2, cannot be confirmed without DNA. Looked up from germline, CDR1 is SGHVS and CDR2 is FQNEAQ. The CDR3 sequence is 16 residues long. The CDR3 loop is CASSPRRTSSPDTQYF. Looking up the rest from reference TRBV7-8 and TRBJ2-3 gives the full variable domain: GAGVSQSPRYKVAKRGQDVALRCDPISGHVSLFWYQQALGQGPEFLTYFQNEAQLDKSGLPSDRFFAERPEGSVSTLKIQRTQQEDSAVYLCASSPRRTSSPDTQYFGPGTRLTVL.